Listed below are T cell receptor beta chains from one sample, sequenced in a study of T cell changes during pregnancy in multiple sclerosis. Data came from immunoSEQ multiplex PCR; TCRdb stores just in-frame clones and leaves some out. The sample yields 55,000 to 70,000 clones, around nine tenths seen once. The sample consisted of peripheral blood, taken after pregnancy. The receptor set was obtained from a female donor with multiple sclerosis, enrolled in a pregnancy study. Both conserved end residues are part of each CDR3. The D gene is left open where the match is weak. Clone sizes are given selectively: once, few, many, or a class where the clone is expanded.

CDR3 protein: CASSLSGPYEQYF; CDR3 DNA: TGTGCCAGCAGCTTATCCGGTCCCTACGAGCAGTACTTC; D gene: NA; clone size: NA; V gene: TRBV11-2; J gene: TRBJ2-7
CDR3 protein: CASSPTPRGSSYEQYF; CDR3 DNA: TGTGCCAGCTCACCAACTCCCAGGGGGAGCTCCTACGAGCAGTACTTC; D gene: TRBD1; clone size: NA; V gene: TRBV18; J gene: TRBJ2-7
CDR3 protein: CASSLGLAGASYEQYF; CDR3 DNA: TGTGCCAGCTCCCTCGGACTAGCGGGGGCCTCCTACGAGCAGTACTTC; D gene: TRBD2; clone size: NA; V gene: TRBV18; J gene: TRBJ2-7
CDR3 protein: CASTTGQGVAYNEQFF; CDR3 DNA: TGTGCCAGCACCACAGGACAGGGTGTCGCCTACAATGAGCAGTTCTTC; D gene: TRBD1; clone size: NA; V gene: TRBV25-1; J gene: TRBJ2-1
CDR3 protein: CASSQGRDLSLDEQFF; CDR3 DNA: TGCGCCAGCAGCCAAGGGCGGGACCTTAGCCTCGATGAGCAGTTCTTC; D gene: NA; clone size: few; V gene: TRBV4-3; J gene: TRBJ2-1
CDR3 protein: CASSQTGTLGHEQFF; CDR3 DNA: TGCGCCAGCAGCCAAACCGGGACACTCGGCCATGAGCAGTTCTTC; D gene: NA; clone size: NA; V gene: TRBV4-3; J gene: TRBJ2-1
CDR3 protein: CAWSRTVYGYTF; CDR3 DNA: TGTGCCTGGAGCAGGACTGTCTATGGCTACACCTTC; D gene: NA; clone size: NA; V gene: TRBV30; J gene: TRBJ1-2
CDR3 protein: CASRYSTGIWYGYTF; CDR3 DNA: TGTGCCAGCCGCTATTCGACAGGGATTTGGTATGGCTACACCTTC; D gene: TRBD1; clone size: NA; V gene: TRBV19; J gene: TRBJ1-2
CDR3 protein: CASSYYRQTDTQYF; CDR3 DNA: TGTGCCAGCAGTTACTACCGACAGACAGATACGCAGTATTTT; D gene: NA; clone size: NA; V gene: TRBV6-6; J gene: TRBJ2-3
CDR3 protein: CASSITGDGNQPQHF; CDR3 DNA: TGTGCCAGTAGTATTACAGGGGACGGCAATCAGCCCCAGCATTTT; D gene: TRBD1; clone size: NA; V gene: TRBV19; J gene: TRBJ1-5
CDR3 protein: CASSEPGQGASYEQYF; CDR3 DNA: TGTGCCAGCAGTGAACCGGGACAGGGTGCCTCCTACGAGCAGTACTTC; D gene: TRBD1; clone size: NA; V gene: TRBV2; J gene: TRBJ2-7
CDR3 protein: CASSRQGSGEKLFF; CDR3 DNA: TGTGCCAGCAGCCGTCAGGGGTCGGGTGAAAAACTGTTTTTT; D gene: NA; clone size: once; V gene: TRBV9; J gene: TRBJ1-4
CDR3 protein: CASTRDRLYNEQFF; CDR3 DNA: TGTGCCAGCACCAGGGACAGGCTCTACAATGAGCAGTTCTTC; D gene: TRBD1; clone size: few; V gene: TRBV6-6; J gene: TRBJ2-1
CDR3 protein: CASSLFGQGLGNTIYF; CDR3 DNA: TGTGCCAGCAGCTTATTCGGGCAGGGGCTAGGAAACACCATATATTTT; D gene: NA; clone size: NA; V gene: TRBV7-6; J gene: TRBJ1-3
CDR3 protein: CASSWHRFYEQYF; CDR3 DNA: TGTGCCAGCAGCTGGCACAGGTTCTACGAGCAGTACTTC; D gene: NA; clone size: NA; V gene: TRBV11-2; J gene: TRBJ2-7
CDR3 protein: CAWSPKDRANTEAFF; CDR3 DNA: TGTGCCTGGAGCCCTAAGGACAGGGCGAACACTGAAGCTTTCTTT; D gene: TRBD1; clone size: NA; V gene: TRBV30; J gene: TRBJ1-1
CDR3 protein: CASSPSISGGYEQYF; CDR3 DNA: TGTGCCAGTAGTCCCAGCATTAGCGGGGGTTACGAGCAGTACTTC; D gene: TRBD2; clone size: NA; V gene: TRBV19; J gene: TRBJ2-7
CDR3 protein: CASSFTPAPYRPQHF; CDR3 DNA: TGTGCCAGCAGCTTTACACCCGCCCCTTACCGACCCCAGCATTTT; D gene: NA; clone size: NA; V gene: TRBV7-4; J gene: TRBJ1-5
CDR3 protein: CASSYGEGFSPLHF; CDR3 DNA: TGTGCCAGCAGTTACGGAGAGGGATTTTCACCCCTCCACTTT; D gene: NA; clone size: NA; V gene: TRBV6-5; J gene: TRBJ1-6
CDR3 protein: CASTPRDRGRMNTEAFF; CDR3 DNA: TGTGCCAGCACCCCCCGGGACAGGGGGCGCATGAACACTGAAGCTTTCTTT; D gene: TRBD1; clone size: NA; V gene: TRBV7-9; J gene: TRBJ1-1
CDR3 protein: CAWRDGQGAPGNTIYF; CDR3 DNA: TGTGCCTGGAGGGACGGACAGGGGGCGCCTGGAAACACCATATATTTT; D gene: TRBD1; clone size: NA; V gene: TRBV30; J gene: TRBJ1-3
CDR3 protein: CASRGGPIFYNEQFF; CDR3 DNA: TGTGCCAGCAGGGGGGGGCCGATCTTCTACAATGAGCAGTTCTTC; D gene: NA; clone size: NA; V gene: TRBV6-1; J gene: TRBJ2-1
CDR3 protein: CASSLVGSGSGNTIYF; CDR3 DNA: TGTGCCAGCAGCTTGGTAGGGTCGGGGTCTGGAAACACCATATATTTT; D gene: NA; clone size: NA; V gene: TRBV5-4; J gene: TRBJ1-3
CDR3 protein: CASSYSYSSTDTQYF; CDR3 DNA: TGTGCCAGCAGTTACTCATACAGTAGCACAGATACGCAGTATTTT; D gene: NA; clone size: once; V gene: TRBV6-5; J gene: TRBJ2-3
CDR3 protein: CASSSQYTGELFF; CDR3 DNA: TGTGCCAGCAGCTCCCAGTACACCGGGGAGCTGTTTTTT; D gene: NA; clone size: NA; V gene: TRBV7-3; J gene: TRBJ2-2
CDR3 protein: CASSLSVGREGEKLFF; CDR3 DNA: TGTGCCAGCAGTTTGAGCGTTGGCAGGGAGGGAGAAAAACTGTTTTTT; D gene: NA; clone size: NA; V gene: TRBV28; J gene: TRBJ1-4
CDR3 protein: CASSLYGDRVLGAFF; CDR3 DNA: TGCGCCAGCAGCTTGTACGGGGACAGGGTCTTAGGAGCTTTCTTT; D gene: TRBD1; clone size: NA; V gene: TRBV5-1; J gene: TRBJ1-1
CDR3 protein: CASSLLAGVNNEQFF; CDR3 DNA: TGCGCCAGCAGCTTACTAGCGGGGGTTAACAATGAGCAGTTCTTC; D gene: TRBD2; clone size: NA; V gene: TRBV5-1; J gene: TRBJ2-1
CDR3 protein: CASRQQGVITEAFF; CDR3 DNA: TGTGCCAGCAGACAACAGGGGGTAATCACTGAAGCTTTCTTT; D gene: TRBD1; clone size: NA; V gene: TRBV27; J gene: TRBJ1-1
CDR3 protein: CASKAGTENTEAFF; CDR3 DNA: TGTGCCAGCAAAGCCGGGACAGAGAACACTGAAGCTTTCTTT; D gene: TRBD1; clone size: NA; V gene: TRBV6-6; J gene: TRBJ1-1
CDR3 protein: CASSFGGHGDTQYF; CDR3 DNA: TGTGCCAGCAGTTTCGGGGGGCACGGAGATACGCAGTATTTT; D gene: NA; clone size: NA; V gene: TRBV9; J gene: TRBJ2-3
CDR3 protein: CASSPQSHYGYTF; CDR3 DNA: TGTGCCAGCAGTCCACAGAGCCACTATGGCTACACCTTC; D gene: NA; clone size: NA; V gene: TRBV28; J gene: TRBJ1-2
CDR3 protein: CASSAQRTGYGELFF; CDR3 DNA: TGTGCCAGCAGCGCCCAGCGGACCGGGTACGGGGAGCTGTTTTTT; D gene: NA; clone size: NA; V gene: TRBV9; J gene: TRBJ2-2
CDR3 protein: CASSRDRGTEAFF; CDR3 DNA: TGTGCCAGCAGTCGGGACAGGGGCACTGAAGCTTTCTTT; D gene: TRBD1; clone size: few; V gene: TRBV9; J gene: TRBJ1-1
CDR3 protein: CASSLAPTGGGKETQYF; CDR3 DNA: TGCGCCAGCAGCTTGGCCCCGACAGGGGGGGGAAAAGAGACCCAGTACTTC; D gene: TRBD1; clone size: NA; V gene: TRBV5-1; J gene: TRBJ2-5
CDR3 protein: CAIRTGQGATGANVLTF; CDR3 DNA: TGTGCCATCAGAACGGGACAGGGGGCGACCGGGGCCAACGTCCTGACTTTC; D gene: TRBD1; clone size: few; V gene: TRBV10-3; J gene: TRBJ2-6
CDR3 protein: CASSPQGLSEAFF; CDR3 DNA: TGTGCCAGCAGCCCTCAGGGGTTGAGTGAAGCTTTCTTT; D gene: NA; clone size: NA; V gene: TRBV7-3; J gene: TRBJ1-1
CDR3 protein: CASHASEETQYF; CDR3 DNA: TGTGCCTCACATGCTAGTGAAGAGACCCAGTACTTC; D gene: NA; clone size: NA; V gene: TRBV2; J gene: TRBJ2-5
CDR3 protein: CASSLRGRGRPGETQYF; CDR3 DNA: TGTGCCAGCAGCTTGCGAGGCAGGGGGCGCCCCGGAGAGACCCAGTACTTC; D gene: TRBD1; clone size: NA; V gene: TRBV11-2; J gene: TRBJ2-5
CDR3 protein: CASSIRDYEQYF; CDR3 DNA: TGTGCCAGTAGTATTCGAGACTACGAGCAGTACTTC; D gene: NA; clone size: NA; V gene: TRBV19; J gene: TRBJ2-7
CDR3 protein: CASTQMYEQYF; CDR3 DNA: TGTGCCAGCACACAGATGTACGAGCAGTACTTC; D gene: NA; clone size: NA; V gene: TRBV2; J gene: TRBJ2-7
CDR3 protein: CATLGQGGTEAFF; CDR3 DNA: TGTGCCACCCTCGGGCAGGGAGGGACTGAAGCTTTCTTT; D gene: NA; clone size: NA; V gene: TRBV10-3; J gene: TRBJ1-1
CDR3 protein: CASSSANQPQHF; CDR3 DNA: TGTGCCAGCAGCTCCGCGAATCAGCCCCAGCATTTT; D gene: NA; clone size: NA; V gene: TRBV7-2; J gene: TRBJ1-5
CDR3 protein: CASNPLGANTEAFF; CDR3 DNA: TGCGCCAGCAACCCACTGGGGGCAAACACTGAAGCTTTCTTT; D gene: NA; clone size: NA; V gene: TRBV5-1; J gene: TRBJ1-1
CDR3 protein: CASSLALPTTTNEQFF; CDR3 DNA: TGTGCCAGCAGCTTAGCGCTCCCAACGACAACCAATGAGCAGTTCTTC; D gene: NA; clone size: NA; V gene: TRBV7-2; J gene: TRBJ2-1
CDR3 protein: CATSRDSYQPQHF; CDR3 DNA: TGTGCCACCAGCAGAGATTCTTATCAGCCCCAGCATTTT; D gene: NA; clone size: NA; V gene: TRBV15; J gene: TRBJ1-5